These 28 T cell receptor beta chains share one sample of origin, sequenced in a study of T cell changes during pregnancy in multiple sclerosis. Assay: immunoSEQ multiplex PCR; the TCRdb copy retains only in-frame clones and omits some. This table holds some 30,000 clones, over 75% found once. The sequencing used CD8+ T cells from peripheral blood mononuclear cells, collected after pregnancy. The receptors originated from a female donor with multiple sclerosis, enrolled in a pregnancy study.

This clone showed up just a few times. The rearrangement joins TRBV19 to TRBJ2-7, with 9 bases aligning to TRBD1. This CDR3 spans 13 amino acids. J was trimmed by 5 bases and V by 4 bases; bases with no gene match: 3. Per the germline V gene, CDR1 is LNHDA and CDR2 is SQIVND (reference sequence). The CDR3 DNA sequence: TGTGCCAGTAGTAGGGGACAGGGTAACGAGCAGTACTTC. Translating gives CASSRGQGNEQYF.

The chain carries TRBV5-1 and TRBJ2-7; TRBD2 matches 14 bases. This CDR3 contains 16 residues. Germline V gene sequence: CDR1 SGHRS, CDR2 YFSETQ. V was pared by 5 bases and J by 2 bases, with 6 bases of the junction left unmatched. The CDR3 nucleotides are TGCGCCAGCAGTCAGACTAGCGGGAGGGATCCCTACGAGCAGTACTTC. It codes for CASSQTSGRDPYEQYF.

The genes are TRBV7-6 and TRBJ2-7, with 15 bases identical to TRBD2. CDR1 and CDR2 (germline): SGHVS, FNYEAQ. The CDR3 contains 21 residues. The V gene end was trimmed by 4 bases and the J gene end by 2 bases; junction bases not matched to a gene: 18. CDR3 sequence reads: CASSSIIPSAGTSGRTYEQYF. The CDR3 region has the DNA TGTGCCAGCAGCTCTATAATCCCCTCCGCCGGGACTAGCGGGAGGACCTACGAGCAGTACTTC.

The chain recombines TRBV6-6 with TRBJ2-7; D ambiguous. In germline, CDR1 is MNHNY, CDR2 SVGAGI (reference sequence). CDR3 length: 15 residues. V lost 1 base, J lost 0 bases, and 10 bases lay in between. The CDR3: CASSYFLQNSYEQYF. DNA for the CDR3: TGTGCCAGCAGTTACTTTTTACAGAACTCCTACGAGCAGTACTTC.

The sample holds one count of this clone. In nucleotides, the CDR3 is TGTGCCAGCAGTGAATTTGGCGGCTTAAGCTATGGCTACACCTTC. It codes for CASSEFGGLSYGYTF. The rearrangement links TRBV25-1 to TRBJ1-2; D is ambiguous. The CDR3 runs 15 residues. Trimming took off 1 base at V and 4 bases at J, with 13 bases between the two ends. From germline, CDR1 is MGHDK and CDR2 SYGVNS.

CDR3 loop: CASSLERAGGSEQYF. The DNA of the CDR3 is TGTGCCAGCAGCTTAGAGAGGGCAGGAGGGTCCGAGCAGTACTTC. V usage is TRBV7-6 and J usage is TRBJ2-7; possibly TRBD2 for D (6 bases). Per germline, CDR1 SGHVS and CDR2 FNYEAQ. V was shortened by 1 base and J by 6 bases, with 16 bases between the two germline ends. CDR3 size: 15 residues.

The chain combines TRBV10-3 with TRBJ2-2, with 7 bases identical to TRBD2. Germline V gene sequence: CDR1 ENHRY, CDR2 SYGVKD. The V segment lost 6 bases and the J segment 4 bases; nucleotides outside the gene matches: 11. The CDR3 runs to 16 residues. The CDR3: CAISLRREYSTGELFF. CDR3 nucleotide sequence: TGTGCCATCAGCCTCAGGCGGGAGTACAGCACCGGGGAGCTGTTTTTT.

This clone came up a few times. V usage is TRBV4-2 and J usage is TRBJ2-4; possibly TRBD2 for D (7 bases). Per germline, CDR1 LGHNA and CDR2 YNFKEQ. This CDR3 is 16 amino acids long. With 0 bases removed from V and 8 bases from J, the gap between germline ends came to 17 bases. The DNA of the CDR3 is TGTGCCAGCAGCCAAGAGAGTGGGGGGGGCGGTCACATTCAGTACTTC. Protein sequence: CASSQESGGGGHIQYF.

The V call is TRBV7-8, the J call TRBJ1-2; D remains ambiguous. The CDR3 totals 15 residues. Germline assignment: CDR1 SGHVS and CDR2 FQNEAQ. Trimming stripped 1 base from V and 0 bases from J, with 9 bases between. The CDR3 here is CASSLGAAANYGYTF. In nucleotides, the CDR3 is TGTGCCAGCAGCTTAGGGGCAGCAGCTAACTATGGCTACACCTTC.

The chain is built from TRBV28 and TRBJ2-1; unclear D gene. V was cut by 7 bases and J by 4 bases, with 14 bases left in between. Germline CDR1 reads MDHEN; CDR2 reads SYDVKM. CDR3 length: 14 residues. DNA of the CDR3: TGTGCCAGCATCCCCCCCGGCGGATACAATGAGCAGTTCTTC. Translating gives CASIPPGGYNEQFF.

This chain links TRBV28 with TRBJ2-7, with 8 bases matching TRBD1. The J segment lost 3 bases and the V segment lost 6 bases, leaving 10 bases of the junction unmatched. This CDR3 has 15 residues. Per the germline V gene, CDR1 is MDHEN and CDR2 is SYDVKM. The CDR3 loop is CASSKHRGSVYEQYF. CDR3 DNA: TGTGCCAGCAGCAAACACAGGGGGTCGGTCTACGAGCAGTACTTC.

The V call is TRBV6-5, the J call TRBJ2-1; 9 bases match TRBD2. Germline V gene lookup returns CDR1 MNHEY and CDR2 SVGAGI. This CDR3 contains 15 residues. V shed 6 bases and J 3 bases; nucleotides not matched to a gene: 6. The CDR3 loop reads CASREGLADYNEQFF. For the CDR3, the DNA is TGTGCCAGCAGGGAGGGACTAGCAGACTACAATGAGCAGTTCTTC.

This clone was seen a few times. This chain joins TRBV7-6 and TRBJ2-1; 7 bases are shared with TRBD1. Germline CDR1 is SGHVS and CDR2 is FNYEAQ. The CDR3 is 16 residues long. With 1 base clipped from V and 0 bases from J, the junction kept 3 bases outside the gene matches. CDR3 sequence: CASSLGSGGSYNEQFF. The DNA for the CDR3 is TGTGCCAGCAGCTTAGGGTCAGGGGGCTCCTACAATGAGCAGTTCTTC. Variable domain in full (rest from reference TRBV7-6 and TRBJ2-1): GAGVSQSPRYKVTKRGQDVALRCDPISGHVSLYWYRQALGQGPEFLTYFNYEAQQDKSGLPNDRFSAERPEGSISTLTIQRTEQRDSAMYRCASSLGSGGSYNEQFFGPGTRLTVL.

The DNA of the CDR3 is TGTGCCAGTAGTATAGTTCGGACAGGGGGCCAAGGGAATGAGCAGTTCTTC. It specifies CASSIVRTGGQGNEQFF. This chain uses TRBV19 with TRBJ2-1, with TRBD1 matching over 11 bases. The V and J ends lost 1 base and 7 bases, in that order; junction bases with no gene match: 9. Germline V lookup: CDR1 LNHDA, CDR2 SQIVND (reference sequence). CDR3 size: 17 residues.

The sample holds a few counts of this clone. This sequence joins TRBV29-1 and TRBJ1-1; 8 positions match TRBD1. Germline trimming cut 7 bases from V and 3 bases from J; bases unmatched to any gene: 4. Germline lookup yields CDR1 SQVTM and CDR2 ANQGSEA. The CDR3 sequence is 12 residues long. In DNA, the CDR3 is TGCAGCGCCATGACAGGGGACACTGAAGCTTTCTTT. Translating gives CSAMTGDTEAFF.

This clone was found once. The J gene is TRBJ2-2, the V gene TRBV30; possibly TRBD2 for D (5 bases). Trimming shortened V by 8 bases and J by 1 base, and 17 bases separated the two germline ends. CDR3 length: 15 amino acids. Germline V gene data show CDR1 as GTSNPN and CDR2 as SVGIG (reference sequence). The CDR3 DNA reads as TGTGCCGGCGAAGGACTGGCGATGAACACCGGGGAGCTGTTTTTT. Encoded protein: CAGEGLAMNTGELFF.

This chain connects TRBV29-1 to TRBJ2-5; maybe TRBD1 (6 bases). CDR1 and CDR2 (germline): SQVTM, ANQGSEA. Trimming took 0 bases from V and 5 from J, leaving 16 bases between them. The CDR3 totals 15 residues. CDR3 nucleotide sequence: TGCAGCGTTGAAGATGAACTACTCACAGGGGAGACCCAGTACTTC. As protein: CSVEDELLTGETQYF.

J is TRBJ2-1 and V is TRBV6-4; 13 bases map to TRBD2. Trimming cost V 2 bases and J 6 bases; bases outside gene matches: 4. Per germline, CDR1 MRHNA and CDR2 SNTAGT. CDR3 length equals 16 residues. CDR3 nucleotide sequence: TGTGCCAGCAGTGACACCGGGACTAGCGGGGTCAATGAGCAGTTCTTC. Protein: CASSDTGTSGVNEQFF.

The genes are TRBV19 and TRBJ1-1; 10 nucleotides match TRBD1. V was pared by 4 bases and J by 6 bases, with 8 bases of the junction left unmatched. CDR1 and CDR2 from the germline V gene are LNHDA and SQIVND (reference sequence). The CDR3 sequence is 15 residues long. The CDR3 nucleotides are TGTGCCAGTAGTACCGGGACAGGGGTACTCTCTGAAGCTTTCTTT. Its translation: CASSTGTGVLSEAFF.

V gene TRBV7-9 combines with J gene TRBJ1-2; TRBD1 agrees at 9 bases. V was pared by 5 bases and J by 3 bases, with 4 bases of the junction left unmatched. The CDR3 is made up of 14 amino acids. Germline CDR1 reads SEHNR; CDR2 reads FQNEAQ (reference sequence). The CDR3 bases are TGTGCCAGCAGCCAGAGGACAGGGGACTATGGCTACACCTTC. It specifies CASSQRTGDYGYTF.

The chain recombines TRBV5-8 with TRBJ2-5; 7 nucleotides match TRBD2. The junction had 11 bases not matched to a gene; V was cut back by 5 bases and J by 1 base. The germline V gene encodes CDR1 SGHTS and CDR2 YDEGEE. The CDR3 consists of 16 residues. The CDR3 region is CASRSRWEGFQETQYF. CDR3 in DNA: TGTGCCAGCAGATCCAGGTGGGAGGGCTTCCAAGAGACCCAGTACTTC.

V is TRBV9 and J is TRBJ1-1, with D maybe TRBD1 (5 bases). The CDR3 extends over 15 amino acids. Per germline, CDR1 SGDLS and CDR2 YYNGEE. V was trimmed by 3 bases and J by 8 bases, leaving 20 bases between them. CDR3 coding DNA: TGTGCCAGCAGCGCGCGACAGACTGTCCCTTGGGAAGCTTTCTTT. Its translation is CASSARQTVPWEAFF.

This chain uses TRBV15 with TRBJ2-1; 10 bases match TRBD2. The CDR3 totals 16 residues. CDR1 is LNHNV and CDR2 is YYDKDF in the germline V gene (reference sequence). With 5 bases clipped from V and 2 bases from J, the junction kept 6 bases outside the gene matches. The CDR3: CATSGSGTSAYNEQFF. CDR3 in DNA: TGTGCCACCAGCGGGTCCGGGACTAGCGCCTACAATGAGCAGTTCTTC.

On this clone itself: Within the sample, other DNA sequences also encode this same CDR3. The chain carries TRBV6-5 and TRBJ2-4; TRBD2 is a possible D gene (6 bases). Germline CDR1 and CDR2: MNHEY and SVGAGI. The ends were cut back, 0 bases at V and 3 bases at J, with 9 bases in the middle. The CDR3 extends over 15 amino acids. The CDR3 DNA is TGTGCCAGCAGTTACTCGCCCGGGGGCAAAAACATTCAGTACTTC. It translates to CASSYSPGGKNIQYF.

V gene TRBV6-6 combines with J gene TRBJ1-1; the D gene is possibly TRBD1 (6 bases). The V end was cut by 2 bases, the J end by 2 bases, with 12 bases between. Germline CDR1 and CDR2: MNHNY and SVGAGI (reference sequence). The CDR3 sequence is 15 residues long. Here the CDR3 DNA reads TGTGCCAGCAGTTACCCCGGACAGCGTAACACTGAAGCTTTCTTT. Residues: CASSYPGQRNTEAFF.

The V call is TRBV11-2, the J call TRBJ1-4; D unresolved. The V gene's germline CDR1 is SGHAT and CDR2 FQNNGV. V lost 5 bases and J 5 bases, leaving 15 bases between the germline ends. The length of the CDR3 is 15 residues. The CDR3 sequence: CASSPDTPSNEKLFF. The CDR3 coding sequence is TGTGCCAGCAGCCCCGACACCCCGTCGAATGAAAAACTGTTTTTT.

The genes are TRBV7-9 and TRBJ2-1; a possible D gene is TRBD2 (6 bases). V was clipped by 4 bases and J by 0 bases, with 13 bases between them. Germline values: CDR1 SEHNR, CDR2 FQNEAQ (reference sequence). The CDR3 runs to 16 residues. CDR3 loop: CASSSSGGSSYNEQFF. The DNA of the CDR3 is TGTGCCAGCAGCTCCTCCGGAGGGAGCTCCTACAATGAGCAGTTCTTC.

This clone was counted a single time. The chain couples TRBV27 to TRBJ2-7; tentative D call: TRBD2 (5 bases). V lost 5 bases to trimming and J lost 3 bases, with 14 bases between them. Per the germline V gene, CDR1 is MNHEY and CDR2 is SMNVEV (reference sequence). The CDR3 is 14 amino acids. The CDR3 is CASSLRGAIYEQYF. The CDR3 DNA is TGTGCCAGCAGTCTCCGGGGAGCGATCTACGAGCAGTACTTC.